These T cell receptor beta chains were read from a single sample in a study of T-cell memory formation after mild COVID-19. From the 5' RACE reads, TCRdb called clonotypes with MiXCR, one entry per CDR3 protein. The table lists about 60,000 distinct CDR3 sequences, over 9% of them singletons. The specimen was PBMCs or a T cell subset sorted from them (not recorded which). The receptors here all came from a man between 18 and 29 years old who had mild COVID-19 (a few samples of this study predate the infection). Cell type and time point are not known. CDR3s include the opening cysteine and the closing phenylalanine or tryptophan. A D gene is named only where the DNA matches it firmly. Size is stated for part of the rows, as once, few or many counts, or as a class when the clone is expanded.

V	D	J	size	length	DNA	CDR3
TRBV5-1	-	TRBJ2-2	many	15	TGCGCCAGCAGCTTAGCGGGCCCCGAGGCCGGGGAGCTGTTTTTT	CASSLAGPEAGELFF
TRBV29-1	-	TRBJ2-3	many	12	TGCAGCGTTGGAGGCCAGGGAGATACGCAGTATTTT	CSVGGQGDTQYF
TRBV11-1	TRBD1	TRBJ2-3	few	16	TGTGCCAGCAGCCCGGGGCAGGGGGCTTTCACAGATACGCAGTATTTT	CASSPGQGAFTDTQYF
TRBV5-1	TRBD1	TRBJ2-5	few	14	TGCGCCAGCAGCTGGCGGACAGGGGGGGAGACCCAGTACTTC	CASSWRTGGETQYF
TRBV20-1	TRBD1	TRBJ1-1	-	14	TGCAGTGCGAGGACAGGGGGTACAGCCACTGAAGCTTTCTTT	CSARTGGTATEAFF
TRBV14	-	TRBJ2-2	-	13	TGTGCCAGCAGCCACTCCCACACCGGGGAGCTGTTTTTT	CASSHSHTGELFF
TRBV7-7	TRBD2	TRBJ2-1	-	15	TGTGCCAGCAGCTTGGGGACTAGCCCCTACAATGAGCAGTTCTTC	CASSLGTSPYNEQFF
TRBV7-2	-	TRBJ2-7	many	12	TGTGCCAGCAGCTTGACCCTCTACGAGCAGTACTTC	CASSLTLYEQYF
TRBV10-2	TRBD2	TRBJ2-2	medium-sized	17	TGCGCCAGCAGTGATCTAGGGCGGGGGACTAACACCGGGGAGCTGTTTTTT	CASSDLGRGTNTGELFF
TRBV2	TRBD1	TRBJ2-2	few	16	TGTGCCAGCAGCACTAGGACAGGGGGGAAGACCGGGGAGCTGTTTTTT	CASSTRTGGKTGELFF
TRBV12-3/TRBV12-4	-	TRBJ2-7	few	15	TGTGCCAGCAGCGTTGACAGATTTCCATCCTACGAGCAGTACTTC	CASSVDRFPSYEQYF
TRBV9	TRBD1	TRBJ2-4	many	13	TGTGCCAGCAGCGCCTACAGGGGTAACATTCAGTACTTC	CASSAYRGNIQYF
TRBV19	-	TRBJ1-1	-	13	TGTGCCAGTGCTAGGCCAGCCAACACTGAAGCTTTCTTT	CASARPANTEAFF
TRBV2	TRBD1	TRBJ1-5	-	14	TGTGCCAGCGGTGGACAGGATAGCAATCAGCCCCAGCATTTT	CASGGQDSNQPQHF
TRBV2	-	TRBJ2-5	-	12	TGTGCCAGCAGACAGTACCAAGAGACCCAGTACTTC	CASRQYQETQYF
TRBV23-1	-	TRBJ2-5	many	16	TGCGCCAGCAGTCACCCTGACGTCCCAGCGCGGGAGACCCAGTACTTC	CASSHPDVPARETQYF
TRBV10-2	TRBD1	TRBJ2-2	few	17	TGCGCCAGCAGTGACTCCGGGACAGGGAGAGACACCGGGGAGCTGTTTTTT	CASSDSGTGRDTGELFF
TRBV5-1	TRBD1	TRBJ1-5	-	17	TGCGCCAGCTTCCCCGGGACAGGGGAGGTAAGGAATCAGCCCCAGCATTTT	CASFPGTGEVRNQPQHF
TRBV6-2/TRBV6-3	-	TRBJ1-6	few	13	TGTGCCAGCAGTGGGTACTTGGGCGTTACCCTCCACTTT	CASSGYLGVTLHF